Below, 26 T cell receptor beta chains from the same sample are listed, as sequenced in a study of control samples from healthy donors and cancer patients. Some clones are missing from TCRdb's copy, which holds only in-frame ones; the method was immunoSEQ multiplex PCR. Among over 70,000 clones, 70% to 90% were seen once, and the ten largest hold 6% to 9.5%. The sample taken for sequencing was blood. All receptors come from a woman aged 55-70 years in good health.

The chain uses TRBV2 and TRBJ1-3; D perhaps matches TRBD1 (5 bases). The CDR3 runs 13 residues. The V end was cut by 7 bases, the J end by 2 bases, with 9 bases between. Germline V gene sequence: CDR1 SNHLY, CDR2 FYNNEI. The CDR3 bases are TGTGCCAGCACCCCGGGACCTGGAAACACCATATATTTT. This gives the protein CASTPGPGNTIYF.

This chain uses TRBV5-1 with TRBJ2-2, with 12 bases that match TRBD1. Germline V gene sequence: CDR1 SGHRS, CDR2 YFSETQ. The CDR3 sequence is 16 residues long. The J segment lost 4 bases and the V segment lost 4 bases, leaving 5 bases of the junction unmatched. Written as DNA, the CDR3 is TGCGCCAGCAGCCCGGGGACAGGGGGCCCCACCGGGGAGCTGTTTTTT. This codes for CASSPGTGGPTGELFF.

The chain couples TRBV3-1 (or the pseudogene TRBV3-2) to TRBJ2-1; D is ambiguous. The CDR3 is 13 amino acids. Trimming took 5 bases from V and 9 from J, leaving 14 bases between them. Per the germline V gene, CDR1 is LGHDT and CDR2 is YNNKEL (reference sequence). CDR3 loop: CASSSNGRSEQFF. CDR3 DNA sequence: TGTGCCAGCAGCTCGAATGGCCGGAGTGAGCAGTTCTTC.

The chain links TRBV5-1 to TRBJ2-3; D remains unclear. Per the germline V gene, CDR1 is SGHRS and CDR2 is YFSETQ. Trimming removed 0 bases from V and 2 bases from J, with 7 bases in between. The CDR3 runs to 14 residues. The DNA of the CDR3 is TGCGCCAGCAGCTTGGAGAGCACCACAGATACGCAGTATTTT. Amino acid sequence: CASSLESTTDTQYF.

The genes are TRBV3-1 (or the pseudogene TRBV3-2) and TRBJ2-1, with D unclear. CDR3 length equals 16 residues. CDR1 is LGHDT and CDR2 is YNNKEL in the germline V gene (reference sequence). V was cut by 2 bases and J by 6 bases, with 17 bases left in between. The chain's CDR3 is CASSQSSSPGVNEQFF. CDR3 DNA: TGTGCCAGCAGCCAATCCTCTTCTCCCGGCGTCAATGAGCAGTTCTTC.

The V and J genes are TRBV5-1 and TRBJ2-2; no firm D call. The CDR3 is 14 residues long. Trimming shortened V by 0 bases and J by 1 base, and 4 bases separated the two germline ends. CDR1 SGHRS and CDR2 YFSETQ come from the germline V gene. The CDR3 spells CASSLEGNTGELFF. The CDR3 coding sequence is TGCGCCAGCAGCTTGGAGGGGAACACCGGGGAGCTGTTTTTT.

The rearrangement links TRBV5-1 to TRBJ2-2, with 9 bases lining up with TRBD1. The germline gives CDR1 SGHRS, CDR2 YFSETQ. CDR3 length equals 16 residues. V lost 4 bases to trimming and J lost 7 bases; unmatched junction nucleotides: 11. Here the CDR3 reads CASSQGQGQEGGELFF. DNA for the CDR3: TGCGCCAGCAGCCAAGGACAGGGGCAGGAGGGCGGGGAGCTGTTTTTT.

The V gene is TRBV14, the J gene TRBJ2-5, with TRBD2 matching over 8 bases. Unmatched junction bases numbered 8, after V lost 4 bases and J lost 4 bases. This CDR3 is built from 15 residues. CDR1 is SGHDN, CDR2 FVKESK, per germline. The CDR3 DNA follows: TGTGCCAGCAGCCCGGGACTAGAATGGGCAGAGACCCAGTACTTC. The encoded protein is CASSPGLEWAETQYF.

This chain links TRBV7-9 with TRBJ1-4; D perhaps matches TRBD1 (6 bases). Germline V gene lookup returns CDR1 SEHNR and CDR2 FQNEAQ (reference sequence). This CDR3 contains 19 residues. The V end was cut by 3 bases, the J end by 3 bases, with 23 bases between. This chain's CDR3 is CASSFSALYGGAANEKLFF. CDR3 DNA: TGTGCCAGCAGCTTCTCAGCGCTGTATGGGGGCGCAGCTAATGAAAAACTGTTTTTT.

J is TRBJ2-7 and V is TRBV7-9; 8 bases match TRBD2. V lost 7 bases to trimming and J lost 2 bases; unmatched junction nucleotides: 4. Per the germline V gene, CDR1 is SEHNR and CDR2 is FQNEAQ (reference sequence). The length of the CDR3 is 13 residues. The CDR3 DNA reads TGTGCCAGCACTATAGCGGGGACCTACGAGCAGTACTTC. Translating it yields CASTIAGTYEQYF. The full variable domain, in which reference TRBV7-9 and TRBJ2-7 provide the parts outside the CDR3, is DTGVSQNPRHKITKRGQNVTFRCDPISEHNRLYWYRQTLGQGPEFLTYFQNEAQLEKSRLLSDRFSAERPKGSFSTLEIQRTEQGDSAMYLCASTIAGTYEQYFGPGTRLTVT.

The chain carries TRBV2 and TRBJ2-1, with TRBD1 matching 9 bases. The V gene end was trimmed by 0 bases and the J gene end by 6 bases; junction bases not matched to a gene: 9. The CDR3 consists of 17 residues. CDR1 and CDR2 from the germline V gene are SNHLY and FYNNEI. The CDR3 reads CASSEAPWDRVSNEQFF. CDR3 nucleotide sequence: TGTGCCAGCAGTGAAGCCCCTTGGGACAGGGTCTCCAATGAGCAGTTCTTC.

The gene calls are TRBV7-8 and TRBJ1-1; 12 nucleotides align to TRBD1. V shed 8 bases, J shed 5 bases, and the junction held 3 bases outside the gene matches. The CDR3 loop spans 13 amino acids. Germline V lookup: CDR1 SGHVS, CDR2 FQNEAQ. The CDR3: CASGDRGLTEAFF. Written as DNA, the CDR3 is TGTGCCAGCGGGGACAGGGGGCTTACTGAAGCTTTCTTT.

This clone was picked up a small number of times. The DNA of the CDR3 is TGTGCCAGCAGCTTGGCCCAAAATGAAAAACTGTTTTTT. This encodes CASSLAQNEKLFF. V usage is TRBV5-5 and J usage is TRBJ1-4; D call uncertain. CDR1 is SGHKS, CDR2 YYEKEE, per germline (reference sequence). This CDR3 comprises 13 residues. The V gene lost 0 bases and the J gene lost 5 bases, with 5 bases spanning the gap.

In DNA form, the CDR3 reads TGTGCCTGGTACAGGGGGGCGGGTGGCTACACCTTC. Protein product: CAWYRGAGGYTF. The chain links TRBV30 to TRBJ1-2; 8 bases line up with TRBD1. This CDR3 has 12 residues. Germline CDR1 GTSNPN, CDR2 SVGIG (reference sequence). V shed 5 bases, J shed 7 bases, and the junction held 6 bases outside the gene matches.

This rearrangement joins TRBV28 to TRBJ1-5; the D is unclear. Trimming left V 5 bases short and J 1 base short, with 15 bases between. The germline gives CDR1 MDHEN, CDR2 SYDVKM. The CDR3 is made up of 16 amino acids. The CDR3 is CASSTPADGSNQPQHF. CDR3 nucleotides: TGTGCCAGCAGTACCCCCGCTGACGGAAGCAATCAGCCCCAGCATTTT. Full variable domain (outside the CDR3, taken from reference TRBV28 and TRBJ1-5): DVKVTQSSRYLVKRTGEKVFLECVQDMDHENMFWYRQDPGLGLRLIYFSYDVKMKEKGDIPEGYSVSREKKERFSLILESASTNQTSMYLCASSTPADGSNQPQHFGDGTRLSIL.

The V call is TRBV27, the J call TRBJ2-3; 10 nucleotides match TRBD1. The CDR3 runs to 17 residues. V gave up 0 bases and J gave up 7 bases; unmatched junction bases: 10. Germline CDR1 reads MNHEY; CDR2 reads SMNVEV (reference sequence). The CDR3 region is CASSLSPWGQGRHTQYF. DNA of the CDR3: TGTGCCAGCAGTTTATCGCCGTGGGGACAGGGGAGACATACGCAGTATTTT.

The chain combines TRBV11-2 with TRBJ2-7; the match to TRBD2 covers 9 bases. Germline CDR1 SGHAT, CDR2 FQNNGV. The CDR3 loop spans 15 amino acids. Trimming at V came to 3 bases and at J to 2 bases, leaving 5 bases not matched to a gene. This CDR3 is CASSFGREGTYEQYF. The CDR3 nucleotides read TGTGCCAGCAGCTTCGGGCGGGAGGGAACCTACGAGCAGTACTTC.

The chain employs TRBV13 and TRBJ2-3, with no clear D. Germline V CDR1 and CDR2: PRHDT, FYEKMQ (reference sequence). With 4 bases removed from V and 5 bases from J, the gap between germline ends came to 22 bases. The CDR3 totals 17 residues. The CDR3, as DNA: TGTGCCAGCAGCTCACAAACTACCCGACTGGGGTTAGATACGCAGTATTTT. Translated, it gives CASSSQTTRLGLDTQYF.

The chain is built from TRBV19 and TRBJ1-2; possible D gene TRBD1, 5 bases. Trimming removed 7 bases from V and 7 bases from J, with 22 bases in between. In germline, CDR1 is LNHDA, CDR2 SQIVND (reference sequence). The CDR3 is 15 residues long. The CDR3 coding sequence is TGTGCCAGTACCGAAGGGGTTAAGCGGGTGACTGGCTACACCTTC. This encodes CASTEGVKRVTGYTF.

The rearrangement uses TRBV5-1 and TRBJ1-1, with TRBD1 matching 11 bases. The CDR3 covers 16 residues. The trim removed 4 bases at V and 0 bases at J, leaving 5 bases unmatched. The germline V gene has CDR1 SGHRS and CDR2 YFSETQ. CDR3 DNA: TGCGCCAGCAGCCCCCGGACAGGGGGCTTGAACACTGAAGCTTTCTTT. Translating it yields CASSPRTGGLNTEAFF.

This chain joins TRBV30 and TRBJ2-3; 10 bases are a match to TRBD2. Trimming at V came to 7 bases and at J to 4 bases, leaving 5 bases not matched to a gene. CDR1 is GTSNPN, CDR2 SVGIG, per germline (reference sequence). The CDR3 extends over 13 amino acids. This CDR3 reads CASQLAGADTQYF. For the CDR3, the DNA is TGTGCCTCCCAGCTAGCGGGGGCAGATACGCAGTATTTT.

The chain recombines TRBV19 with TRBJ1-2, with D maybe TRBD1 (6 bases). The germline V and J ends were trimmed by 7 bases and 2 bases, with 17 bases remaining between them. CDR3 length: 15 amino acids. Germline V gives CDR1 LNHDA, CDR2 SQIVND (reference sequence). The CDR3 sequence: CASTKTTGMNYGYTF. For the CDR3, the DNA is TGTGCCAGTACTAAAACCACAGGGATGAACTATGGCTACACCTTC.

The CDR3 protein is CASSIGADYEAFF. DNA of the CDR3: TGTGCCAGTAGTATAGGGGCAGACTATGAAGCTTTCTTT. The V gene is TRBV19, the J gene TRBJ1-1, with D unresolved. This CDR3 is 13 amino acids long. From germline, CDR1 is LNHDA and CDR2 SQIVND (reference sequence). V dropped 1 base and J dropped 7 bases, with 10 bases sitting between them.

The chain carries TRBV6-4 and TRBJ1-1, with TRBD1 matching 7 bases. The junction had 4 bases not matched to a gene; V was cut back by 5 bases and J by 4 bases. This CDR3 is built from 13 residues. Germline values: CDR1 MRHNA, CDR2 SNTAGT. Written as DNA, the CDR3 is TGTGCCAGCAGTAGGGGGCCTGGCACTGAAGCTTTCTTT. Translating gives CASSRGPGTEAFF.

This chain joins TRBV25-1 and TRBJ1-2; D is undetermined. Germline CDR1 and CDR2: MGHDK and SYGVNS. V was shortened by 2 bases and J by 7 bases, with 14 bases between the two germline ends. The CDR3 runs 14 residues. The CDR3 coding sequence is TGTGCCAGCAGTGAAAGTGGCGTAAAAGGTGGCTACACCTTC. Translating gives CASSESGVKGGYTF.

The V and J genes are TRBV9 and TRBJ1-6; D is undetermined. The V and J ends lost 3 bases and 8 bases respectively, with 12 bases between them. The CDR3 contains 14 residues. CDR1 and CDR2 from the germline V gene are SGDLS and YYNGEE. The CDR3 reads CASSATNQDSPLHF. The CDR3 DNA reads TGTGCCAGCAGCGCTACAAATCAGGATTCACCCCTCCACTTT.